This T cell receptor (beta chain) derives from a study of shared T cell receptors in the human thymus (dated by TCRdb to about 2021). For the study in its entirety: The study examined how the human thymus generates shared, self-reactive T-cell receptor alpha chains.

This clone was found once. This clone's antigen is unknown. Base qualities are not at hand, and no much larger clone is one base apart. CDR3 length: 17 amino acids, cysteine to phenylalanine. Of the read, only the CDR3 DNA is kept; its 51 bases are in frame from base 1. Taken from the germline V gene, the CDR1 and CDR2 loops are MDHEN and SYDVKM. The junction shows trimming of 5 bases on V and 4 bases on J, plus 21 bases between the germline ends. The receptor library was made with the immunoSEQ multiplex PCR assay. Not all clones reach the TCRdb copy of this immuneACCESS table, which keeps in-frame sequences only. Checked studies attribute under half of the gap to unresolved V genes and leave the rest unexplained. This sample comprises 700,000 or so clones, 80% to 90% of them detected only once. The top ten clones comprise 0.008% to 0.011% of the sample. The same sample was also studied in work on human thymus T cells. The second investigation adds: Immunologically healthy infants undergoing open corrective cardiac surgery for congenital heart defects in Finland were used as donors. The thymus tissue came from surgical resects taken out during corrective cardiac surgery. Biased V and J gene segment usage appeared to be present in both thymic and peripheral blood repertoires. The related research found that thymic TCR repertoires overlapped highly between unrelated individuals. The study described the TCR alpha and beta repertoires in under ten infant thymus samples and a few matching peripheral blood samples. Donor ages ranged from about 7 to 244 days, and the cohort comprised over 5 male and two female infants. After being mechanically released from the tissue, thymocytes were kept at -70 degrees C in pellets of about 8.5-34 million cells. A QIAsymphony instrument was used to extract genomic DNA from frozen cell pellets. The immunoSEQ multiplex PCR assay was used to amplify the TCRB and TCRAD loci from a standardized amount of quality-controlled genomic DNA. The V(D)J region was spanned by amplicons of a length sufficient to cover the CDR3 and to identify V and J genes. The amplicons were sequenced on an Illumina platform via the commercial immunoSEQ service. Corrections for primer bias and sequencing errors followed previously described methods, while TCRAD and TCRB definitions were based on the IMGT database. The repertoires were analysed using immunoSEQ Analyzer 3.0 and VDJTools for basic statistics, V/J segment usage, diversity estimates, rarefaction and pairwise overlap. Chao1, ChaoE, Efron-Thisted, Shannon and inverse Simpson indices were used to estimate diversity, which was also estimated on datasets down-sampled to the smallest sample. Repertoire overlap was assessed by strict matching of CDR3 nucleotide sequence, V gene and J gene, and clustering was done by Jaccard-based multidimensional scaling. On average, thymus samples gave around 810,000 unique TCRB clonotypes, whereas blood samples gave about 84,000.

Source material: thymocytes. The chain couples TRBV28 to TRBJ1-3; matching of 5 bases hints at TRBD1 as the D gene. The clonotype comes from a girl less than two years old with a congenital heart defect. Donor details come from another sample of the same person, matched by shared clones. In nucleotides, the sequence is TGTGCCAGCAGTGCCGAATTCCAGGGCAGAGTAGGAAACACCATATATTTT. Translated, this gives CASSAEFQGRVGNTIYF.